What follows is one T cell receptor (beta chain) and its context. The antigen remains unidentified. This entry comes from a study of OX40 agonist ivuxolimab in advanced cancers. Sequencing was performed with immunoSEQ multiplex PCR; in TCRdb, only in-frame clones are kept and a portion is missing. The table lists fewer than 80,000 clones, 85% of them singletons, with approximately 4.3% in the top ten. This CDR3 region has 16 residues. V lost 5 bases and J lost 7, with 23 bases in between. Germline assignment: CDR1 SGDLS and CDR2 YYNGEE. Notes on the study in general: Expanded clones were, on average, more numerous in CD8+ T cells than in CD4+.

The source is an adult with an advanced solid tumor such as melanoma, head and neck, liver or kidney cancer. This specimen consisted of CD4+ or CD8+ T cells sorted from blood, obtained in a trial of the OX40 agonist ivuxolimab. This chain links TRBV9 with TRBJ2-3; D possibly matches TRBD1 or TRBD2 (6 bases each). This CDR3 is CASRTGGGDGSNTQYF. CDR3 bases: TGTGCCAGCAGAACTGGGGGCGGGGATGGATCGAATACGCAGTATTTT.